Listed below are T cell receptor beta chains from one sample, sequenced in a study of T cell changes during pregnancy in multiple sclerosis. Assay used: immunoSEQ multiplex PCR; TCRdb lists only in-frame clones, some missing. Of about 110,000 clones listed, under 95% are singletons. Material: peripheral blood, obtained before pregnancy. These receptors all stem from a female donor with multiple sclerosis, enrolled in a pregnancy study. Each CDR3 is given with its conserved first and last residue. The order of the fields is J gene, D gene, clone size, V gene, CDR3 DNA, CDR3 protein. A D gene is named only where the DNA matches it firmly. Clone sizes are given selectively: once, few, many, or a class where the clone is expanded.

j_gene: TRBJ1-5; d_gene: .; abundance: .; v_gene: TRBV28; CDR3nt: TGTGCCAGCAGTTTACCTGGGCCCCCTCAGCCCCAGCATTTT; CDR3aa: CASSLPGPPQPQHF
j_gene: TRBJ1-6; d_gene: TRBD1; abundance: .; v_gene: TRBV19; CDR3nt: TGTGCCAGTAGCACCGGGACAGCCTATAATTCACCCCTCCACTTT; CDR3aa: CASSTGTAYNSPLHF
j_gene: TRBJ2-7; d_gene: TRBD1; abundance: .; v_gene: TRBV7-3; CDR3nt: TGTGCCAGCAGCTTCGGGACAGTAGCCTACGAGCAGTACTTC; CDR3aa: CASSFGTVAYEQYF
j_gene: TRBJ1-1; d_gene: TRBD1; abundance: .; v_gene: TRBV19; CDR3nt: TGTGCCAGTACCACGACAGGGGCGAACACTGAAGCTTTCTTT; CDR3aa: CASTTTGANTEAFF
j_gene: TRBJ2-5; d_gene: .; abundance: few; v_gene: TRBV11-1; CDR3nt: TGTGCCAGCAGCCCCCCCCTCTCAGAGACCCAGTACTTC; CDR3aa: CASSPPLSETQYF
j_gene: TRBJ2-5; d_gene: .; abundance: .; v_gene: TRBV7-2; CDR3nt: TGTGCCAGCAGCTTAGTGACACAGCGGAAAGAGACCCAGTACTTC; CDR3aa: CASSLVTQRKETQYF
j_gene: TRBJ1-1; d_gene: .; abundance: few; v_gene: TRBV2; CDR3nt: TGTGCCAGCAGGCTGCAGGGGAACACTGAAGCTTTCTTT; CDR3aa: CASRLQGNTEAFF
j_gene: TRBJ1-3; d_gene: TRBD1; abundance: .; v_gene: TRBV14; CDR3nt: TGTGCCAGCAGGACGCAGGGGGCTGGAAACACCATATATTTT; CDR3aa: CASRTQGAGNTIYF
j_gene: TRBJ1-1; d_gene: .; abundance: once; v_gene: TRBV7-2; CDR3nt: TGTGCCAGCAGCTCCCCCCCTGGACGGGGGAACACTGAAGCTTTCTTT; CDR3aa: CASSSPPGRGNTEAFF
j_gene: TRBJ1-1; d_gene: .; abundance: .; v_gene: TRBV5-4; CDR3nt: TGTGCCAGCAGCTGGGGAGGGGTTTTAGGTGAAGCTTTCTTT; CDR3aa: CASSWGGVLGEAFF
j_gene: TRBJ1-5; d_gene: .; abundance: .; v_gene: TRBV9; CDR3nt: TGTGCCAGCAGCCGGGTAGGGGGGGATCAGCCCCAGCATTTT; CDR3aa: CASSRVGGDQPQHF
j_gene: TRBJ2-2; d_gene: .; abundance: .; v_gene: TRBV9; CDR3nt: TGTGCCAGCAGCGGTAGTTTGGGGGCAGGCACCGGGGAGCTGTTTTTT; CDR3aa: CASSGSLGAGTGELFF
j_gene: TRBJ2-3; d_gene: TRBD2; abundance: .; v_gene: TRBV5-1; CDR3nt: TGCGCCAGCAGCCGAGGACTAGCGGATTACACAGATACGCAGTATTTT; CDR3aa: CASSRGLADYTDTQYF
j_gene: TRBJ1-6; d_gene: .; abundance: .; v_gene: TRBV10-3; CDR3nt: TGTGCCATCACAGGGTCTAATCAATCACCCCTCCACTTT; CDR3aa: CAITGSNQSPLHF
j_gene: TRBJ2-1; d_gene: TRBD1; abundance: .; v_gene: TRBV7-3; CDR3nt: TGTGCCAGCAGCTTAGGGGACAGGGCACACAATGAGCAGTTCTTC; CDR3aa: CASSLGDRAHNEQFF
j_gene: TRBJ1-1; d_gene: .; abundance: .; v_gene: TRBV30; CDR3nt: TGTGCCAAGAGTCGGGGAGACACTGAAGCTTTCTTT; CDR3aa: CAKSRGDTEAFF